This entry lists 28 T cell receptor beta chains sequenced from one sample in a study of T cells after yellow fever vaccination. Via MiXCR, TCRdb re-called the 5' RACE reads, giving one row per CDR3 protein. This sample yields around 350,000 distinct CDR3 sequences, of which 6.2% are seen a single time; 15% belongs to the top ten. This specimen consisted of PBMCs, obtained 5 days after the yellow fever booster vaccination. These receptors originate from a man under 40 who received the YFV17D yellow fever vaccine.

This clonotype was recorded many times. The chain uses TRBV5-5 and TRBJ2-5, with 7 bases that match TRBD2. J lost 7 bases, V lost 4 bases, and 13 bases had no gene match. Germline V lookup: CDR1 SGHKS, CDR2 YYEKEE (reference sequence). The CDR3 is 15 residues long. The CDR3 sequence: CASSPSGGSGATQYF. CDR3 DNA: TGTGCCAGCAGCCCCTCCGGGGGGTCCGGGGCGACCCAGTACTTC.

This clonotype occurred many times. The V and J genes are TRBV6-1 and TRBJ1-2, with D tentatively TRBD1 (6 bases). Trimming removed 6 bases from V and 1 base from J, with 15 bases in between. CDR1 is MNHNS and CDR2 is SASEGT in the germline V gene. CDR3 length equals 15 residues. The chain's CDR3 is CASSSQGGFNYGYTF. The CDR3 nucleotides read TGTGCCAGCAGCTCACAGGGAGGCTTTAACTATGGCTACACCTTC.

This clonotype was found many times. The chain has TRBV11-1 and TRBJ2-3; 15 bases fit TRBD2. V shed 2 bases, J shed 2 bases, and the junction held 8 bases outside the gene matches. Germline CDR1 SGHAT, CDR2 FQDESV (reference sequence). The CDR3 runs 19 residues. CDR3 residues: CASSLRRTSGRVDTDTQYF. The CDR3 DNA sequence: TGTGCCAGCAGCTTACGGAGGACTAGCGGGAGGGTTGACACAGATACGCAGTATTTT. Variable domain in full (rest from reference TRBV11-1 and TRBJ2-3): EAEVAQSPRYKITEKSQAVAFWCDPISGHATLYWYRQILGQGPELLVQFQDESVVDDSQLPKDRFSAERLKGVDSTLKIQPAELGDSAMYLCASSLRRTSGRVDTDTQYFGPGTRLTVL.

This clonotype has at least ten counts. The chain has TRBV4-3 and TRBJ1-2; possibly TRBD1 for D (6 bases). Germline V gene lookup returns CDR1 LGHNA and CDR2 YSLEER. Deletions cut 2 bases from V and 4 bases from J, with 17 bases between. CDR3 length: 16 amino acids. The CDR3 here is CASSQYPQGSLYGYTF. In nucleotides, the CDR3 is TGCGCCAGCAGCCAATACCCCCAGGGGAGCCTCTATGGCTACACCTTC.

This clonotype was observed a few times. The chain employs TRBV5-4 and TRBJ2-3; 7 bases agree with TRBD2. This CDR3 has 15 amino acids. V dropped 1 base and J dropped 2; count of bases not matched to a gene: 4. The germline V gene encodes CDR1 SGHNT and CDR2 YYREEE (reference sequence). The CDR3 reads CASSLLLADTDTQYF. DNA for the CDR3: TGTGCCAGCAGCTTGTTGCTAGCGGACACAGATACGCAGTATTTT.

Ten or more counts support this clonotype. J is TRBJ1-2 and V is TRBV4-3; TRBD1 might be the D (5 bases). With 4 bases removed from V and 6 bases from J, the gap between germline ends came to 24 bases. Germline CDR1 LGHNA, CDR2 YSLEER. The CDR3 sequence is 17 residues long. CDR3 in DNA: TGCGCCAGCAGCCGCCAAGAGGCTGGGGGATCGCGGGATGGCTACACCTTC. This codes for CASSRQEAGGSRDGYTF.

Comment on this clonotype: Mismatch with germline at one junction end may stem from a read error. The chain recombines TRBV20-1 with TRBJ2-5; TRBD2 matches 11 bases. The germline gives CDR1 DFQATT, CDR2 SNEGSKA (reference sequence). The CDR3 spans 16 residues. CDR3 bases: TGCTGTGCTAGCGGGACTAGCGGAGCCACACAAGAGACCCAGTACTTC. Translated, it gives CCASGTSGATQETQYF.

The sample holds many counts of this clonotype. The chain combines TRBV30 with TRBJ2-1, with D hard to call. The germline CDR1 and CDR2 sequences are GTSNPN and SVGIG (reference sequence). V was shortened by 3 bases and J by 7 bases, with 16 bases between the two germline ends. CDR3 length: 14 amino acids. CDR3 residues: CAWRAARFLNEQFF. The CDR3 region has the DNA TGTGCCTGGAGGGCAGCTAGGTTTCTGAATGAGCAGTTCTTC. Combining the CDR3 with reference TRBV30 and TRBJ2-1 gives the whole variable domain SQTIHQWPATLVQPVGSPLSLECTVEGTSNPNLYWYRQAAGRGLQLLFYSVGIGQISSEVPQNLSASRPQDRQFILSSKKLLLSDSGFYLCAWRAARFLNEQFFGPGTRLTVL.

This chain uses TRBV5-1 with TRBJ2-2; 7 bases match TRBD1. From germline, CDR1 is SGHRS and CDR2 YFSETQ. The CDR3 spans 16 residues. With V trimmed by 4 bases and J by 0 bases, 6 bases remained unmatched. CDR3 region: CASSRSGTANTGELFF. For the CDR3, the DNA is TGCGCCAGCAGCCGATCCGGGACAGCGAACACCGGGGAGCTGTTTTTT.

This clonotype was recorded a few times. This chain connects TRBV5-1 to TRBJ1-2, with D hard to call. Germline assignment: CDR1 SGHRS and CDR2 YFSETQ. This CDR3 comprises 13 residues. Trimming cost V 8 bases and J 2 bases, with 13 bases left between them. The CDR3, as DNA: TGCGCCAGGGAGAAGGATGGGAACTATGGCTACACCTTC. This codes for CAREKDGNYGYTF.

This clonotype occurred many times. The rearrangement links TRBV7-2 to TRBJ2-7, with TRBD2 matching over 8 bases. Losses at the gene ends were 2 bases for V and 2 bases for J; bases not matched to a gene: 5. The CDR3 is made up of 15 amino acids. The germline V gene has CDR1 SGHTA and CDR2 FQGNSA. The CDR3 protein is CASSLSSGSPYEQYF. DNA of the CDR3: TGTGCCAGCAGCTTATCCAGCGGGAGCCCCTACGAGCAGTACTTC.

The chain combines TRBV9 with TRBJ2-1; 7 positions match TRBD2. The CDR3 is 14 residues long. V lost 4 bases, J lost 5 bases, and 6 bases stayed unmatched. CDR1 and CDR2 from the germline V gene are SGDLS and YYNGEE. This CDR3 reads CASSRREGHNEQFF. CDR3 bases: TGTGCCAGCAGCAGGAGGGAGGGCCACAATGAGCAGTTCTTC.

This clonotype was counted a few times. The rearrangement links TRBV20-1 to TRBJ2-1, with D perhaps assigned TRBD1 or TRBD2 (5 bases each). V lost 3 bases and J lost 6, with 18 bases in between. Germline V lookup: CDR1 DFQATT, CDR2 SNEGSKA (reference sequence). CDR3 size: 15 residues. The CDR3: CSARGTSGALNEQFF. The CDR3, as DNA: TGCAGTGCTAGGGGTACCTCCGGGGCGCTCAATGAGCAGTTCTTC.

The gene calls are TRBV9 and TRBJ2-7, with 7 bases that match TRBD2. The CDR3 is 14 amino acids. V dropped 3 bases and J dropped 0; count of bases not matched to a gene: 3. From germline, CDR1 is SGDLS and CDR2 YYNGEE. CDR3 in amino acids: CASSGTRSSYEQYF. The CDR3 bases are TGTGCCAGCAGCGGGACTAGGAGCTCCTACGAGCAGTACTTC.

Only a few counts were recorded for this clonotype. V gene TRBV20-1 combines with J gene TRBJ1-1; no firm D call. Germline V gives CDR1 DFQATT, CDR2 SNEGSKA (reference sequence). Trimming shortened V by 0 bases and J by 9 bases, and 11 bases separated the two germline ends. This CDR3 contains 12 residues. This CDR3 is CSAREPQEKAFF. In nucleotides, the CDR3 is TGCAGTGCTAGAGAGCCGCAGGAGAAAGCTTTCTTT.

This clonotype was seen more than once but under ten times. The chain carries TRBV18 and TRBJ2-7; TRBD1 matches 10 bases. CDR1 and CDR2 from the germline V gene are KGHSH and LQKENI. The V and J ends lost 0 bases and 5 bases, in that order; junction bases with no gene match: 4. The CDR3 spans 15 residues. The CDR3 region is CASSPPGQGLNEQYF. In nucleotides, the CDR3 is TGTGCCAGCTCACCACCGGGACAGGGGTTGAACGAGCAGTACTTC.

The gene calls are TRBV6-5 and TRBJ2-1; D gene ambiguous. The length of the CDR3 is 15 residues. The germline V gene encodes CDR1 MNHEY and CDR2 SVGAGI. The ends were cut back, 0 bases at V and 6 bases at J, with 12 bases in the middle. DNA of the CDR3: TGTGCCAGCAGTTACTCGCCCCGGGCGGTCAATGAGCAGTTCTTC. This translates into CASSYSPRAVNEQFF.

Only a few counts were recorded for this clonotype. The chain carries TRBV24-1 and TRBJ2-1; the D is unclear. The CDR3 is made up of 14 amino acids. Germline V gene sequence: CDR1 KGHDR, CDR2 SFDVKD. V was clipped by 1 base and J by 11 bases, with 14 bases between them. CDR3 nucleotide sequence: TGTGCCACCAGTGATTTTAGGACCGTTAAGAAGCAGTTCTTC. It translates to CATSDFRTVKKQFF.

The chain combines TRBV12-3 or TRBV12-4 with TRBJ2-1; D is uncertain. Trimming removed 6 bases from V and 7 bases from J, with 19 bases in between. The CDR3 is 15 residues long. CDR3 nucleotides: TGTGCCAGCAGCCTCTACTTAGGGCCAAAGAATGAGCAGTTCTTC. Protein product: CASSLYLGPKNEQFF.

This clonotype was recorded at least ten times. V usage is TRBV5-8 and J usage is TRBJ1-1; the D is unclear. Germline loops: CDR1 SGHTS, CDR2 YDEGEE. V shed 3 bases and J shed 4 bases, with 10 bases lying between them. CDR3 length equals 13 residues. The CDR3 is CASSWNRGTEAFF. In nucleotides, the CDR3 is TGTGCCAGCAGCTGGAACCGGGGCACTGAAGCTTTCTTT.

This clonotype was found many times. The rearrangement links TRBV20-1 to TRBJ2-5; TRBD1 matches 10 bases. Germline V gene sequence: CDR1 DFQATT, CDR2 SNEGSKA (reference sequence). Trimming removed 5 bases from V and 7 bases from J; junction bases left unmatched: 13. There are 15 residues in the CDR3. The CDR3 nucleotides read TGCAGTGCTTTTGACCGGGACAGGGGTGTGGGGACCCAGTACTTC. Translated: CSAFDRDRGVGTQYF.

CDR3 nucleotide sequence: TGTGCCAGCAGAGTGGAGACCCAGTACTTC. This encodes CASRVETQYF. This chain joins TRBV2 and TRBJ2-5; D is uncertain. CDR1 and CDR2 from the germline V gene are SNHLY and FYNNEI. V was cut by 6 bases and J by 5 bases, with 4 bases left in between. The CDR3 extends over 10 amino acids.

This clonotype was seen a handful of times. The genes are TRBV15 and TRBJ2-5; D possibly matches TRBD1 or TRBD2 (5 bases each). CDR3 length: 13 amino acids. Germline CDR1 LNHNV, CDR2 YYDKDF (reference sequence). The V end lost 8 bases, the J end lost 4 bases, and 14 bases lay between the germline ends. The CDR3: CATAPGPSETQYF. CDR3 nucleotides: TGTGCCACCGCCCCGGGACCCTCAGAGACCCAGTACTTC.

This clonotype was recorded at least ten times. The gene calls are TRBV4-3 and TRBJ1-5; 8 bases match TRBD1. With 5 bases clipped from V and 7 bases from J, the junction kept 4 bases outside the gene matches. From germline, CDR1 is LGHNA and CDR2 YSLEER. The CDR3 consists of 13 residues. CDR3: CASSVHRGQPQHF. The CDR3, as DNA: TGCGCCAGCAGCGTTCACAGGGGGCAGCCCCAGCATTTT.

The genes are TRBV12-3 or TRBV12-4 and TRBJ1-5, with D hard to call. Trimming stripped 4 bases from V and 0 bases from J, with 7 bases between. This CDR3 contains 14 residues. CDR3 residues: CASSSWVSNQPQHF. In DNA form, the CDR3 reads TGTGCCAGCAGTTCCTGGGTTAGCAATCAGCCCCAGCATTTT.

This clonotype was observed at least ten times. The chain recombines TRBV20-1 with TRBJ2-2; D is uncertain. CDR1 DFQATT and CDR2 SNEGSKA come from the germline V gene (reference sequence). The V and J ends lost 3 bases and 2 bases respectively, with 7 bases between them. The CDR3 runs to 13 residues. In DNA form, the CDR3 reads TGCAGTGCTAGCGACCCAAACACCGGGGAGCTGTTTTTT. Protein: CSASDPNTGELFF.

V gene TRBV29-1 combines with J gene TRBJ2-4; D is uncertain. V lost 6 bases, J lost 5 bases, and 5 bases lay in between. The CDR3 is 10 amino acids. CDR1 and CDR2 (germline): SQVTM, ANQGSEA. CDR3: CSVGENIQYF. CDR3 sequence (DNA): TGCAGCGTGGGCGAAAACATTCAGTACTTC.

This clonotype was recorded a few times. This rearrangement joins TRBV19 to TRBJ2-7; 10 bases match TRBD2. The germline CDR1 and CDR2 sequences are LNHDA and SQIVND (reference sequence). The CDR3 runs to 17 residues. V dropped 1 base and J dropped 2; count of bases not matched to a gene: 8. CDR3 sequence reads: CASSIGWGLAPTYEQYF. CDR3 sequence (DNA): TGTGCCAGTAGTATAGGCTGGGGACTAGCGCCTACCTACGAGCAGTACTTC.